Presented here are 19 T cell receptor beta chains from one specimen sequenced in a study of T cell repertoires in cytomegalovirus infection (dated 2019 in TCRdb). Sequencer: Illumina HiSeq 1500. The public sequencing data were trimmed at Q25 with fastp and processed into clonotypes with MiXCR by TCRdb, which kept only in-frame beta chains. Identical CDR3 proteins give one entry, which carries the most common genes and DNA. For this sample the table gives some 700,000 distinct CDR3 sequences, of which about a third were detected only once. The ten biggest clones cover 2.5% to 3.5% of the sample. The specimen was PBMCs. The receptor set was obtained from a human donor in good health (CMV status not recorded). Some clones in this sample may be carry-over from other donors' samples.

Only a few counts were recorded for this clonotype. The chain combines TRBV6-1 with TRBJ2-7; 7 bases are a match to TRBD1. The CDR3 contains 15 residues. Germline V lookup: CDR1 MNHNS, CDR2 SASEGT. Trimming cost V 4 bases and J 2 bases; bases outside gene matches: 8. The CDR3 here is CASSGFRQGPYEQYF. The CDR3 DNA follows: TGTGCCAGCAGTGGGTTCCGACAGGGCCCCTACGAGCAGTACTTC.

This clonotype appeared many times. The genes are TRBV28 and TRBJ2-2; TRBD2 matches 14 bases. The CDR3 spans 18 residues. J was trimmed by 5 bases and V by 5 bases; bases with no gene match: 10. Germline loops: CDR1 MDHEN, CDR2 SYDVKM. The chain's CDR3 is CASSPGLAGVPRTGELFF. Written as DNA, the CDR3 is TGTGCCAGCAGTCCGGGACTAGCGGGAGTTCCGCGGACCGGGGAGCTGTTTTTT.

This clonotype has just a few counts. V is TRBV7-8 and J is TRBJ2-2; tentatively, D is TRBD1 (5 bases). The CDR3 is 14 residues long. Between the trimmed V and J ends, which lost 2 bases and 4 bases, there was a span of 8 bases. Germline V gene data show CDR1 as SGHVS and CDR2 as FQNEAQ. The DNA of the CDR3 is TGTGCCAGCAGCTTACGACAGACCACCGGGGAGCTGTTTTTT. Protein sequence: CASSLRQTTGELFF.

The CDR3 protein is CATSDLSRGYNEQFF. The CDR3 nucleotides read TGTGCCACCAGTGATTTGTCAAGGGGCTACAATGAGCAGTTCTTC. The V call is TRBV24-1, the J call TRBJ2-1; possibly TRBD1 for D (5 bases). Trimming took 0 bases from V and 3 from J, leaving 8 bases between them. The germline V gene has CDR1 KGHDR and CDR2 SFDVKD. The CDR3 spans 15 residues.

The chain recombines TRBV11-2 with TRBJ2-1, with 8 nucleotides matching TRBD1. V was pared by 5 bases and J by 9 bases, with 12 bases of the junction left unmatched. The germline CDR1 and CDR2 sequences are SGHAT and FQNNGV. The CDR3 spans 15 residues. Here the CDR3 DNA reads TGTGCCAGCAGCCCCTCGGACAGGGTTGGGGGTGAGCAGTTCTTC. This encodes CASSPSDRVGGEQFF.

This rearrangement joins TRBV10-3 to TRBJ2-2; D possibly corresponds to TRBD1 (6 bases). Trimming removed 6 bases at V and 0 bases at J, with 8 bases between. Germline values: CDR1 ENHRY, CDR2 SYGVKD. This CDR3 spans 14 amino acids. CDR3 loop: CAIRQGPNTGELFF. Here the CDR3 DNA reads TGTGCCATCAGACAGGGCCCGAACACCGGGGAGCTGTTTTTT.

The chain carries TRBV27 and TRBJ2-7; tentatively, D is TRBD1 (5 bases). Germline loops: CDR1 MNHEY, CDR2 SMNVEV (reference sequence). This CDR3 comprises 14 residues. Trimming left V 4 bases short and J 4 bases short, with 14 bases between. The CDR3 loop reads CASSSSTAIYEQYF. CDR3 in DNA: TGTGCCAGCAGTTCCTCGACAGCGATATACGAGCAGTACTTC.

V and J are TRBV20-1 and TRBJ1-5; no definite D call. Deletions cut 1 base from V and 5 bases from J, with 6 bases between. Germline V gene sequence: CDR1 DFQATT, CDR2 SNEGSKA (reference sequence). CDR3 length: 12 residues. The CDR3 here is CSARVTDQPQHF. CDR3 bases: TGCAGTGCTAGAGTTACCGATCAGCCCCAGCATTTT.

The genes are TRBV19 and TRBJ1-2; D not resolved. The CDR3 contains 12 residues. The V gene lost 5 bases and the J gene lost 4 bases, with 8 bases spanning the gap. CDR1 and CDR2 from the germline V gene are LNHDA and SQIVND (reference sequence). The CDR3 loop is CASSLDLYGYTF. The CDR3, as DNA: TGTGCCAGTAGTTTGGACCTCTATGGCTACACCTTC.

This clonotype came up a few times. V and J are TRBV7-8 and TRBJ2-5; D is unresolved. CDR1 SGHVS and CDR2 FQNEAQ come from the germline V gene. Trimming pared 5 bases from V and 0 bases from J, leaving 10 bases between. The CDR3 is made up of 14 amino acids. The DNA of the CDR3 is TGTGCCAGCAGCCGCTATCCGTACCAAGAGACCCAGTACTTC. Amino acids: CASSRYPYQETQYF.

Only a few counts were recorded for this clonotype. This chain links TRBV7-9 with TRBJ2-1; the D gene is possibly TRBD2 (6 bases). V lost 7 bases and J lost 3, with 13 bases in between. CDR3 length: 14 amino acids. From germline, CDR1 is SEHNR and CDR2 FQNEAQ (reference sequence). CDR3 DNA: TGTGCCAGCATTGGGACGGGAGTCTACAATGAGCAGTTCTTC. Amino acid sequence: CASIGTGVYNEQFF.

This clonotype showed up just a few times. The chain carries TRBV19 and TRBJ1-5, with D possibly matching TRBD1 (5 bases). CDR1 is LNHDA and CDR2 is SQIVND in the germline V gene (reference sequence). CDR3 length equals 15 residues. Trimming pared 2 bases from V and 3 bases from J, leaving 11 bases between. DNA for the CDR3: TGTGCCAGTAGTATAACGGGACTGTACAATCAGCCCCAGCATTTT. The encoded protein is CASSITGLYNQPQHF.

This clonotype was picked up many times. The V and J genes are TRBV7-8 and TRBJ1-5; no definite D call. The length of the CDR3 is 14 residues. Deletions cut 5 bases from V and 3 bases from J, with 11 bases between. In germline, CDR1 is SGHVS, CDR2 FQNEAQ. CDR3 DNA: TGTGCCAGCAGCCCGAACCAAATCAATCAGCCCCAGCATTTT. Translating gives CASSPNQINQPQHF.

This chain joins TRBV24-1 and TRBJ1-2; 7 nucleotides agree with TRBD1. Germline CDR1 reads KGHDR; CDR2 reads SFDVKD. With V trimmed by 4 bases and J by 2 bases, 3 bases remained unmatched. The CDR3 spans 14 residues. The chain's CDR3 is CATSDPTGNYGYTF. Written as DNA, the CDR3 is TGTGCCACCAGTGACCCGACAGGGAACTATGGCTACACCTTC.

This chain uses TRBV10-3 with TRBJ1-1, with D tentatively TRBD1 (5 bases). V lost 4 bases to trimming and J lost 0 bases, with 9 bases between them. The CDR3 consists of 14 residues. Germline V gene sequence: CDR1 ENHRY, CDR2 SYGVKD. Written as DNA, the CDR3 is TGTGCCATCAGTGGGTCAGGGATGAACACTGAAGCTTTCTTT. Protein sequence: CAISGSGMNTEAFF.

This clonotype was seen only a few times. The CDR3 DNA reads TGTGCCAGCGGAAAGGACAGGGGGCAAGGGGAGACCCAGTACTTC. Its protein product is CASGKDRGQGETQYF. This rearrangement joins TRBV6-1 to TRBJ2-5, with 11 positions matching TRBD1. CDR3 size: 15 residues. The V segment lost 8 bases and the J segment 5 bases; nucleotides outside the gene matches: 10. CDR1 and CDR2 from the germline V gene are MNHNS and SASEGT.

This clonotype turned up a few times. This sequence joins TRBV28 and TRBJ1-5; 7 positions agree with TRBD1. The CDR3 is 18 residues long. The V gene's germline CDR1 is MDHEN and CDR2 SYDVKM. V shed 1 base, J shed 1 base, and the junction held 10 bases outside the gene matches. Here the CDR3 DNA reads TGTGCCAGCAGTTTATTGATCCTGGCAGGGGGGAGCAATCAGCCCCAGCATTTT. It encodes CASSLLILAGGSNQPQHF.

This chain links TRBV3-1 with TRBJ1-1, with unresolved D. This CDR3 region has 13 residues. Trimming pared 1 base from V and 11 bases from J, leaving 14 bases between. Germline lookup yields CDR1 LGHDT and CDR2 YNNKEL (reference sequence). The CDR3 region is CASSQAGRSVAFF. The CDR3 DNA sequence: TGTGCCAGCAGCCAAGCCGGGCGCTCGGTCGCTTTCTTT. The full variable domain, its missing parts supplied by reference TRBV3-1 and TRBJ1-1, is DTAVSQTPKYLVTQMGNDKSIKCEQNLGHDTMYWYKQDSKKFLKIMFSYNNKELIINETVPNRFSPKSPDKAHLNLHINSLELGDSAVYFCASSQAGRSVAFFGQGTRLTVV.

This clonotype has a handful of counts. The rearrangement joins TRBV28 to TRBJ1-1; D not certain. Trimming cost V 5 bases and J 0 bases, with 10 bases left between them. Germline lookup yields CDR1 MDHEN and CDR2 SYDVKM. This CDR3 spans 14 amino acids. The CDR3 loop reads CASSLLGMNTEAFF. The CDR3 DNA follows: TGTGCCAGCAGTCTGTTGGGGATGAACACTGAAGCTTTCTTT.